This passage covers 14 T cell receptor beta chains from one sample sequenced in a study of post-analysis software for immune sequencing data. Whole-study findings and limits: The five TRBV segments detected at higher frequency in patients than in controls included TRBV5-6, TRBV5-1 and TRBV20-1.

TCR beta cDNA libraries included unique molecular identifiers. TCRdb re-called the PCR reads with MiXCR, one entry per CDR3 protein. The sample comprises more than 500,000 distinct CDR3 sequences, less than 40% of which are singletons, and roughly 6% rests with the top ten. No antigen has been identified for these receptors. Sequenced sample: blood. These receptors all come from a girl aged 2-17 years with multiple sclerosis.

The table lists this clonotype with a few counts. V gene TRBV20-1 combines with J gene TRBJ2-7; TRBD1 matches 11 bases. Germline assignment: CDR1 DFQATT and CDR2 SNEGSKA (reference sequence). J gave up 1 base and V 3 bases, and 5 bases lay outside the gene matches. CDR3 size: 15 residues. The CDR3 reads CSARPGTGGSYEQYF. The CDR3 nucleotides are TGCAGTGCTAGGCCCGGGACAGGGGGTTCCTACGAGCAGTACTTC.

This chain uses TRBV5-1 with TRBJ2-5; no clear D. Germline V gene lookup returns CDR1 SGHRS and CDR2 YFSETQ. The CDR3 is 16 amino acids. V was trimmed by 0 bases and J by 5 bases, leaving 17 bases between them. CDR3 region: CASSLGPVGGQETQYF. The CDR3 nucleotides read TGCGCCAGCAGCTTGGGGCCCGTGGGCGGCCAGGAGACCCAGTACTTC.

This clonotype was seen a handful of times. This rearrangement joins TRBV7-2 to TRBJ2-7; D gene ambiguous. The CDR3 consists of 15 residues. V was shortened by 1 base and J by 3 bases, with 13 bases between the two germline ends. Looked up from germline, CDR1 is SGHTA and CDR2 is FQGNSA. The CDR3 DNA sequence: TGTGCCAGCAGCTTAGGAGGCCATCCCAACTACGAGCAGTACTTC. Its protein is CASSLGGHPNYEQYF.

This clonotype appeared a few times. In nucleotides, the CDR3 is TGTGCCAGCAGCCATGGAAGCCTCCTCCAAGAGACCCAGTACTTC. It codes for CASSHGSLLQETQYF. The chain combines TRBV7-9 with TRBJ2-5; D is uncertain. The V gene's germline CDR1 is SEHNR and CDR2 FQNEAQ (reference sequence). The CDR3 runs 15 residues. V was trimmed by 5 bases and J by 1 base, leaving 14 bases between them.

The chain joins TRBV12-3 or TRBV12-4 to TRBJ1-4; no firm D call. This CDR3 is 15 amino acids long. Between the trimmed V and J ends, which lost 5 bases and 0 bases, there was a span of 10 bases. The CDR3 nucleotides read TGTGCCAGCAGTCCGTGGCCGTCAACTAATGAAAAACTGTTTTTT. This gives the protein CASSPWPSTNEKLFF.

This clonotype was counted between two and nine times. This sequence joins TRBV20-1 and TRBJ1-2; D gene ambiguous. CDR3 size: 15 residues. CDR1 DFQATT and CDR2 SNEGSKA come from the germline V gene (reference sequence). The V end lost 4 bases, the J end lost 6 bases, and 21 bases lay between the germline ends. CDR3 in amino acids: CSAIPFVTGSNGYTF. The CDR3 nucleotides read TGCAGTGCTATCCCCTTTGTGACCGGGAGCAATGGCTACACCTTC.

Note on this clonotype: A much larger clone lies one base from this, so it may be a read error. DNA of the CDR3: TGCAGCGGGACTAGGGACAGTGAGCAGTTCTTC. Translation: CSGTRDSEQFF. The chain links TRBV29-1 to TRBJ2-1; D might be TRBD1 or TRBD2, each matching 7 bases. Germline V CDR1 and CDR2: SQVTM, ANQGSEA. Trimming took 7 bases from V and 9 from J, leaving 13 bases between them. The CDR3 spans 11 residues.

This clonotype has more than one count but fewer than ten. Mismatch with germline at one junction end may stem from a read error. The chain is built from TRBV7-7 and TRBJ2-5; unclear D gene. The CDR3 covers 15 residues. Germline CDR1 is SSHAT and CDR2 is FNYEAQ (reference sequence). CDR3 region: CASSPTHKYQETQYF. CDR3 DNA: TGTGCTAGCAGCCCTACCCACAAGTACCAAGAGACCCAGTACTTC. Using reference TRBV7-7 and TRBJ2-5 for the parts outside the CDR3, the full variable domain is GAGVSQSPRYKVTKRGQDVTLRCDPISSHATLYWYQQALGQGPEFLTYFNYEAQPDKSGLPSDRFSAERPEGSISTLTIQRTEQRDSAMYRCASSPTHKYQETQYFGPGTRLLVL.

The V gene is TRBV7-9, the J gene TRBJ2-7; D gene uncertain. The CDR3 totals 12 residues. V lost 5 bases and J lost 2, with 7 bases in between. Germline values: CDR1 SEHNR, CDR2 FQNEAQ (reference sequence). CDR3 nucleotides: TGTGCCAGCAGCGTGAGAGCCTACGAGCAGTACTTC. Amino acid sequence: CASSVRAYEQYF.

CDR3 sequence (DNA): TGCGCCAGCAGCCTCCCAGGGGGCACTGAAGCTTTCTTT. Its translation: CASSLPGGTEAFF. The chain uses TRBV5-1 and TRBJ1-1; TRBD1 aligns across 7 bases. V dropped 4 bases and J dropped 4; count of bases not matched to a gene: 4. Germline lookup yields CDR1 SGHRS and CDR2 YFSETQ. This CDR3 comprises 13 residues.

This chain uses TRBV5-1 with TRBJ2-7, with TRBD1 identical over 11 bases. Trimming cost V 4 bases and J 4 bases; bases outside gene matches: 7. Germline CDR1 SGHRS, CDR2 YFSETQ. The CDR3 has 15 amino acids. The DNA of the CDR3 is TGCGCCAGCAGCGAAGGACAGGGGGCGGCATACGAGCAGTACTTC. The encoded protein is CASSEGQGAAYEQYF.

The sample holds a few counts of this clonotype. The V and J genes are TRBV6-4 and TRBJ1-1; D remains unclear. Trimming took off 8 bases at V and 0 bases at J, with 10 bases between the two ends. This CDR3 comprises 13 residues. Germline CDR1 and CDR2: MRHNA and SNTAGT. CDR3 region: CASSTFMNTEAFF. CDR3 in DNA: TGTGCCAGCTCCACTTTTATGAACACTGAAGCTTTCTTT.

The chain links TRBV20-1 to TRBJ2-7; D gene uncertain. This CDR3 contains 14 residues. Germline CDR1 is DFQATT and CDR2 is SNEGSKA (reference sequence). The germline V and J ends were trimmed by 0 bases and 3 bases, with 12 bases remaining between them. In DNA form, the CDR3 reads TGCAGTGCTAGAGATGGCAAGGTAGACTACGAGCAGTACTTC. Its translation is CSARDGKVDYEQYF.

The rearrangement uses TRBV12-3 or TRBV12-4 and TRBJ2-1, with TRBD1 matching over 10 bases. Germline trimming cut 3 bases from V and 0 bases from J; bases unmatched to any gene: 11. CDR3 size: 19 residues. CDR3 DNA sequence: TGTGCCAGCAGTTTCCCCGGACAGGGGGAACCTAGCTCCTACAATGAGCAGTTCTTC. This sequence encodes CASSFPGQGEPSSYNEQFF.